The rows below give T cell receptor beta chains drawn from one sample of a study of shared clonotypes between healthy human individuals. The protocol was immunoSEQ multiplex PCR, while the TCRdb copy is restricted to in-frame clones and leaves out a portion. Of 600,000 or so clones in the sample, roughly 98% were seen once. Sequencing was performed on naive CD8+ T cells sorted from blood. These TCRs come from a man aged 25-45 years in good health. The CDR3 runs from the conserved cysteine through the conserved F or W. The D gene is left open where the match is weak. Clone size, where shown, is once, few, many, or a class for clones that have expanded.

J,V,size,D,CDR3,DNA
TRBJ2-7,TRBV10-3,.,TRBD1,CAIRPGQGYEQYF,TGTGCCATCAGACCGGGACAGGGTTACGAGCAGTACTTC
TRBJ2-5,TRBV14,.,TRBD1,CASSQDLVTGGFLETQYF,TGTGCCAGCAGCCAAGATTTGGTGACAGGGGGCTTTCTGGAGACCCAGTACTTC
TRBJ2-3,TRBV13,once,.,CASSFPSTDTQYF,TGTGCCAGCAGCTTCCCAAGCACAGATACGCAGTATTTT
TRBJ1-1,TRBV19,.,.,CATAEGTNTEAFF,TGTGCCACTGCAGAGGGGACGAACACTGAAGCTTTCTTT
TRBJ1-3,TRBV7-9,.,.,CASSSRSDTIYF,TGTGCCAGCAGCTCCCGTTCGGACACCATATATTTT
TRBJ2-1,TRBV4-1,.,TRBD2,CASSQEAPGGSNYNEQFF,TGCGCCAGCAGCCAAGAGGCCCCGGGCGGGAGTAACTACAATGAGCAGTTCTTC
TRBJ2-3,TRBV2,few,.,CASSATLDTDTQYF,TGTGCCAGCAGTGCTACACTGGACACAGATACGCAGTATTTT
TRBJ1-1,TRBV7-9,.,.,CASSPPYASDTEAFF,TGTGCCAGCAGCCCTCCTTATGCGAGTGACACTGAAGCTTTCTTT
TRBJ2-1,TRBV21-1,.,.,CASSGRVDYNEQFF,TGTGCCAGCAGCGGCAGGGTGGATTACAATGAGCAGTTCTTC
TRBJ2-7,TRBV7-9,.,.,CASSPEGRKPSEQYF,TGTGCCAGCAGCCCGGAGGGGAGGAAACCTAGCGAGCAGTACTTC
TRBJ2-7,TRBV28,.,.,CASRIRRGSYEQYF,TGTGCCAGCAGGATTAGGAGGGGGTCCTACGAGCAGTACTTC
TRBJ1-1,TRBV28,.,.,CASSPREGFRDTEAFF,TGTGCCAGCAGTCCCCGCGAAGGGTTCAGGGACACTGAAGCTTTCTTT
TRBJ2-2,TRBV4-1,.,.,CASSQEQTNTGELFF,TGCGCCAGCAGCCAAGAACAGACGAACACCGGGGAGCTGTTTTTT
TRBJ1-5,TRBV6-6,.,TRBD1,CASSYTGQGHQPQHF,TGTGCCAGCAGTTACACGGGACAGGGTCATCAGCCCCAGCATTTT
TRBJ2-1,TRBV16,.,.,CASSPYIASYNEQFF,TGTGCCAGCAGCCCCTATATCGCCTCCTACAATGAGCAGTTCTTC
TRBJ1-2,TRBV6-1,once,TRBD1,CASSEEDTGGYGYTF,TGTGCCAGCAGTGAAGAAGATACAGGGGGGTATGGCTACACCTTC
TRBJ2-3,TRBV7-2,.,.,CASSPEGRTDTQYF,TGTGCCAGCAGCCCGGAGGGCCGGACAGATACGCAGTATTTT
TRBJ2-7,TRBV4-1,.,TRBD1,CASSHPVGQGSEQYF,TGCGCCAGCAGCCACCCCGTGGGACAGGGGAGTGAGCAGTACTTC
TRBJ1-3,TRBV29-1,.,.,CSAQDGDSGNTIYF,TGCAGCGCTCAGGACGGCGACTCTGGAAACACCATATATTTT
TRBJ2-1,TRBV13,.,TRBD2,CASSLVSGLAGGISYNEQFF,TGTGCCAGCAGCTTAGTATCGGGTCTAGCGGGAGGGATCTCCTACAATGAGCAGTTCTTC
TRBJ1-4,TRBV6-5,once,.,CASRLALATNEKLFF,TGTGCCAGCAGGCTAGCGCTCGCAACTAATGAAAAACTGTTTTTT
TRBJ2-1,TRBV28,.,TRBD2,CASGTRVGIEQFF,TGTGCCTCCGGGACTAGGGTTGGTATTGAGCAGTTCTTC
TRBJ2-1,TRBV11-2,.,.,CASSAWWEDYNEQFF,TGTGCCAGCAGCGCCTGGTGGGAGGACTACAATGAGCAGTTCTTC
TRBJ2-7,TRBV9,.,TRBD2,CASSPFPRSGRSSYEQYF,TGTGCCAGCAGCCCTTTTCCGAGAAGCGGGAGGAGCTCCTACGAGCAGTACTTC
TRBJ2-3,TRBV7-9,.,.,CASIISGVDTQYF,TGTGCCAGCATCATCTCCGGAGTGGATACGCAGTATTTT
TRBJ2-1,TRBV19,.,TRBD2,CASSIGLAGLFF,TGTGCCAGTAGTATCGGACTAGCGGGACTGTTCTTC
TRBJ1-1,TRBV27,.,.,CASSIRVGDTEAFF,TGTGCCAGCAGTATCAGGGTCGGGGACACTGAAGCTTTCTTT
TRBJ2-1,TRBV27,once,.,CASSPLTSSYNEQFF,TGTGCCAGCAGTCCCCTTACTAGTTCCTACAATGAGCAGTTCTTC
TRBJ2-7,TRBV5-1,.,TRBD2,CASRVREGSSYEQYF,TGCGCCAGCAGGGTTCGGGAGGGGAGCTCCTACGAGCAGTACTTC
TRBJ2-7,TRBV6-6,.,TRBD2,CASSYERGSYEQYF,TGTGCCAGCAGTTATGAGCGGGGCTCCTACGAGCAGTACTTC
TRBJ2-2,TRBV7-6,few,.,CASSSLPGQGELFF,TGTGCCAGCAGCTCATTACCGGGACAAGGGGAGCTGTTTTTT
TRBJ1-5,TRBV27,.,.,CASSLSRNQPQHF,TGTGCCAGCAGTTTATCGCGAAATCAGCCCCAGCATTTT
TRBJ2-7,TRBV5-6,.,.,CASSPDYTGSSYEQYF,TGTGCCAGCAGCCCCGATTATACAGGGAGCTCCTACGAGCAGTACTTC
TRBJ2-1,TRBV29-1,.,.,CSAFLPSSYNEQFF,TGCAGCGCCTTTCTACCGAGCTCCTACAATGAGCAGTTCTTC
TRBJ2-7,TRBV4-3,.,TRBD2,CASSQNPSGSSYEQYF,TGCGCCAGCAGCCAGAATCCAAGCGGGAGTAGCTACGAGCAGTACTTC
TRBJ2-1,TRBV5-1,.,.,CASGFRGSYNEQFF,TGCGCCAGCGGTTTCAGGGGCTCCTACAATGAGCAGTTCTTC
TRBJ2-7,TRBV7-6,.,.,CASSLARKDHEQYF,TGTGCCAGCAGCTTAGCGCGCAAGGATCACGAGCAGTACTTC
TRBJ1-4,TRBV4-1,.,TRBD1,CASSPFGQGREKLFF,TGCGCCAGCAGCCCTTTCGGACAGGGCCGGGAAAAACTGTTTTTT
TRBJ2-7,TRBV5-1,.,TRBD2,CASRGGLADYYEQYF,TGCGCCAGCAGGGGGGGACTAGCGGATTACTACGAGCAGTACTTC
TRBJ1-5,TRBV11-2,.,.,CASSLGLGDYSNQPQHF,TGTGCCAGCAGCTTAGGTCTGGGGGATTATAGCAATCAGCCCCAGCATTTT
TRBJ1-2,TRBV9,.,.,CASSAGRHGYTF,TGTGCCAGCAGCGCGGGACGGCATGGCTACACCTTC
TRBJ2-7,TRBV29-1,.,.,CSVVGEGTEYEQYF,TGCAGCGTGGTAGGGGAGGGGACAGAGTACGAGCAGTACTTC
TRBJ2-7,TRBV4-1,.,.,CASSQDRTPYSYEQYF,TGCGCCAGCAGCCAAGATAGGACTCCTTATTCCTACGAGCAGTACTTC
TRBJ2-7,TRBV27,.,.,CASSLRSGYEQYF,TGTGCCAGCAGTTTAAGAAGTGGCTACGAGCAGTACTTC
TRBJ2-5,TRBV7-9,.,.,CASSTSDRTPIEETQYF,.
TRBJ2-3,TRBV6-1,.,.,CASSEKDRPTDTQYF,TGTGCCAGCAGTGAAAAAGACAGGCCCACAGATACGCAGTATTTT
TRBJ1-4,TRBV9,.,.,CASSVSSGTLSEKLFF,TGTGCCAGCAGCGTGAGTTCCGGGACCCTAAGTGAAAAACTGTTTTTT
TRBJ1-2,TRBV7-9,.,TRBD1,CASSLAGTGDRYGYTF,TGTGCCAGCAGCTTAGCAGGAACCGGGGACAGGTATGGCTACACCTTC
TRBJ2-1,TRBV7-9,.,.,CASSGGRRIFFNEQFF,TGTGCCAGCAGCGGGGGTAGGCGGATCTTCTTCAATGAGCAGTTCTTC
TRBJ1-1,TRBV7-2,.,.,CASSPLGRQAFF,TGTGCCAGCAGCCCCTTGGGGAGACAAGCTTTCTTT
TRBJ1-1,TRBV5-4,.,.,CASSLVSTVGTEAFF,TGTGCCAGCAGCTTGGTCTCGACGGTGGGGACTGAAGCTTTCTTT
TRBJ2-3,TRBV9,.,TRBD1,CASGQGRDTQYF,TGTGCCAGCGGACAGGGGCGTGATACGCAGTATTTT
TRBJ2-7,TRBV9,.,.,CASSVGGSSYEQYF,TGTGCCAGCAGCGTAGGAGGGTCCAGCTACGAGCAGTACTTC